This record looks at one TCR beta chain sequence and its context. The source of the sample is a study of control samples from healthy donors and cancer patients. Sequencing was performed with immunoSEQ multiplex PCR; in TCRdb, only in-frame clones are kept and a portion is missing. The sample contains fewer than 150,000 clones, around 93% of which appear only once. Trimming stripped 0 bases from V and 4 bases from J, with 6 bases between. Per the germline V gene, CDR1 is SEHNR and CDR2 is FQNEAQ (reference sequence). CDR3 length: 14 residues. The source material was blood. This rearrangement joins TRBV7-9 to TRBJ2-2; D gene uncertain. The clonotype was recovered from a man between 18 and 29 years old in good health. As DNA, the CDR3 is TGTGCCAGCAGCTTAGCGCGAGGCACCGGGGAGCTGTTTTTT. Residues: CASSLARGTGELFF. Based on the CDR3 plus reference TRBV7-9 and TRBJ2-2, the full variable domain is DTGVSQNPRHKITKRGQNVTFRCDPISEHNRLYWYRQTLGQGPEFLTYFQNEAQLEKSRLLSDRFSAERPKGSFSTLEIQRTEQGDSAMYLCASSLARGTGELFFGEGSRLTVL.